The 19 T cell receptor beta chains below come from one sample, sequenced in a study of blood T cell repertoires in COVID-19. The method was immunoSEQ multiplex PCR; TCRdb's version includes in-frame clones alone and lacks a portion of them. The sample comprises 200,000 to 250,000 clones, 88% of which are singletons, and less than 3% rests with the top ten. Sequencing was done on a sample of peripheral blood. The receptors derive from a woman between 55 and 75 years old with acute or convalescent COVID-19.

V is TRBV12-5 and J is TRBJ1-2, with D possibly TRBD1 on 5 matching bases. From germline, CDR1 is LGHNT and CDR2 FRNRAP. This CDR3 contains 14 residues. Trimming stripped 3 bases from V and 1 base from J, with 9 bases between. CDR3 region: CASGFLRDNYGYTF. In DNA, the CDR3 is TGTGCTAGTGGTTTTCTCAGGGATAACTATGGCTACACCTTC.

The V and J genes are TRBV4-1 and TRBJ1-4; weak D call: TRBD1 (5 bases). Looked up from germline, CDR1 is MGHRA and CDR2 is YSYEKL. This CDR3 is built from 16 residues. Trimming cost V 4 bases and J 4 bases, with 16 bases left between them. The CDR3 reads CASSPSQGSGNEKLFF. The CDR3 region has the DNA TGCGCCAGCAGCCCAAGTCAGGGATCGGGTAATGAAAAACTGTTTTTT.

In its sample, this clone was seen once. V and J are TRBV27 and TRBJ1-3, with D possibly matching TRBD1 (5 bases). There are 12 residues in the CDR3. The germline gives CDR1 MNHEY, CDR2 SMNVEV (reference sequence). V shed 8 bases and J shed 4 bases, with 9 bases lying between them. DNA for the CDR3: TGTGCCAGCGGAAACAGGGGAAACACCATATATTTT. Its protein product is CASGNRGNTIYF.

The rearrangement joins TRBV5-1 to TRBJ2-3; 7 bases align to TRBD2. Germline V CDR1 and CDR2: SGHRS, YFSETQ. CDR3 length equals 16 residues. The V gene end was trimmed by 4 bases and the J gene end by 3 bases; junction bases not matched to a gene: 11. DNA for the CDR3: TGCGCCAGCAGCCCCCCGGGGGGTTTCCCAACAGATACGCAGTATTTT. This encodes CASSPPGGFPTDTQYF.

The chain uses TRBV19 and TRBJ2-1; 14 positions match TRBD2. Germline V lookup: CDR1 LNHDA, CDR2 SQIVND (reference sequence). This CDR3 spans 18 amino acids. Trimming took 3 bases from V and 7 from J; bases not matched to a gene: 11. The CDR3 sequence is CASSIGRGTSGSWNEQFF. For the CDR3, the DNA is TGTGCCAGTAGTATTGGGCGGGGGACTAGCGGGAGTTGGAATGAGCAGTTCTTC.

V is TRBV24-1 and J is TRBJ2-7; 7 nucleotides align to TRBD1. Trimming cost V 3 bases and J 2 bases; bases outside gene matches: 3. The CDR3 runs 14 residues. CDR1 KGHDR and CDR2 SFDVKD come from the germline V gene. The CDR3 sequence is CATSDPGQTYEQYF. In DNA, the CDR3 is TGTGCCACCAGTGATCCGGGACAGACCTACGAGCAGTACTTC.

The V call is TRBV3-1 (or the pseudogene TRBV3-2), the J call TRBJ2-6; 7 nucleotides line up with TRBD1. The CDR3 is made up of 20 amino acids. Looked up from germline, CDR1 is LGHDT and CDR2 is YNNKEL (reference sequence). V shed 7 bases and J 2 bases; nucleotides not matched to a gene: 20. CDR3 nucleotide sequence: TGTGCCAGCATCCAGGGAGATAGGACAGGAGGTTTGCCTGGGGCCAACGTCCTGACTTTC. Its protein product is CASIQGDRTGGLPGANVLTF.

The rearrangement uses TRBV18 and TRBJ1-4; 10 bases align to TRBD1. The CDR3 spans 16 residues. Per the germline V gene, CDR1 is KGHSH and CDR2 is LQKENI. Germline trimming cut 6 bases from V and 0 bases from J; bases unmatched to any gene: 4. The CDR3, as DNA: TGTGCCAGCTCTTACGGACAGGGGGCAACTAATGAAAAACTGTTTTTT. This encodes CASSYGQGATNEKLFF. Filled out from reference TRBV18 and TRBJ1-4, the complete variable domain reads NAGVMQNPRHLVRRRGQEARLRCSPMKGHSHVYWYRQLPEEGLKFMVYLQKENIIDESGMPKERFSAEFPKEGPSILRIQQVVRGDSAAYFCASSYGQGATNEKLFFGSGTQLSVL.

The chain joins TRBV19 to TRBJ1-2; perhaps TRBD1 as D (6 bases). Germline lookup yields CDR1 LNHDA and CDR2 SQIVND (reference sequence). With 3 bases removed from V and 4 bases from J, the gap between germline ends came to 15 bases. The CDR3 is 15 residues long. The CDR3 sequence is CASSMVRQASYGYTF. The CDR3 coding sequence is TGTGCCAGTAGTATGGTCCGACAGGCGTCCTATGGCTACACCTTC.

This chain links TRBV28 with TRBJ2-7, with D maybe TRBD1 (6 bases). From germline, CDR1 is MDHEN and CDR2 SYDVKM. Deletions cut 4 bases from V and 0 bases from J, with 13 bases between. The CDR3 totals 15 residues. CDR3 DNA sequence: TGTGCCAGCAGTTACCTCAGGGGAGCCTCCTACGAGCAGTACTTC. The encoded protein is CASSYLRGASYEQYF.

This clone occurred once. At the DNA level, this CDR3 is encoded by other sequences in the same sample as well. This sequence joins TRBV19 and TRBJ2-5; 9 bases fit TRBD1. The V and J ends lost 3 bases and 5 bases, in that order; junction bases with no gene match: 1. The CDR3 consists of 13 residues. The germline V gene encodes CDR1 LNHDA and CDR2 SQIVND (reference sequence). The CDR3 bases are TGTGCCAGTAGTATCGACAGGGGGGAGACCCAGTACTTC. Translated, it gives CASSIDRGETQYF.

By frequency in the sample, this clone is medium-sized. The CDR3 loop reads CATNLGRTDTQYF. CDR3 coding DNA: TGTGCCACCAATCTGGGGCGCACAGATACGCAGTATTTT. J is TRBJ2-3 and V is TRBV19, with D perhaps TRBD1 (5 bases). The CDR3 is 13 residues long. The germline V and J ends were trimmed by 10 bases and 1 base, with 12 bases remaining between them. Per germline, CDR1 LNHDA and CDR2 SQIVND (reference sequence).

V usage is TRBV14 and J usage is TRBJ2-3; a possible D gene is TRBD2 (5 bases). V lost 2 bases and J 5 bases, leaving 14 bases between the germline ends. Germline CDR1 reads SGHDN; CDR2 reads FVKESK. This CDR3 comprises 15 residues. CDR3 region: CASSQRADPRDTQYF. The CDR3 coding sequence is TGTGCCAGCAGCCAACGAGCGGACCCACGAGATACGCAGTATTTT.

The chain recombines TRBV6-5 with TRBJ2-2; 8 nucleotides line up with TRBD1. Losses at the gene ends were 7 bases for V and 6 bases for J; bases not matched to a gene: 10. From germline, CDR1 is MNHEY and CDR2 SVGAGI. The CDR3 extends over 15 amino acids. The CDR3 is CASNRGSDRAGELFF. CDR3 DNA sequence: TGTGCCAGCAACAGGGGGTCGGATCGTGCCGGGGAGCTGTTTTTT.

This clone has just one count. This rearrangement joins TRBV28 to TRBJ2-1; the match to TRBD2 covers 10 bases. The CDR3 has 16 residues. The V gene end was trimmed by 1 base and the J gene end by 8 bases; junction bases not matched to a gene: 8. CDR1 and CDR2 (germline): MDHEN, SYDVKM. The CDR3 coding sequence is TGTGCCAGCAGTTTATTGAGCGGGAGGGGGACCCATGAGCAGTTCTTC. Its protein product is CASSLLSGRGTHEQFF.

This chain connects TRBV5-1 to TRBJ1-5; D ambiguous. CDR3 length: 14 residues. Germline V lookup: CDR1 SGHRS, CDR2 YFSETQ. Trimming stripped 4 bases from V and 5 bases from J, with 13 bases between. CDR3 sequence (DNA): TGCGCCAGCAGCCTGACACGGTCGGATCAGCCCCAGCATTTT. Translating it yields CASSLTRSDQPQHF.

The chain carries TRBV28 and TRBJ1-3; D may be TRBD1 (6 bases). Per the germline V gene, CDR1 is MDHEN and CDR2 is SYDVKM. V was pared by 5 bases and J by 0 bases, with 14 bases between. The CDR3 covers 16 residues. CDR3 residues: CASSPARGFSGNTIYF. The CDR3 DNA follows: TGTGCCAGCAGTCCCGCCAGGGGATTCTCTGGAAACACCATATATTTT.

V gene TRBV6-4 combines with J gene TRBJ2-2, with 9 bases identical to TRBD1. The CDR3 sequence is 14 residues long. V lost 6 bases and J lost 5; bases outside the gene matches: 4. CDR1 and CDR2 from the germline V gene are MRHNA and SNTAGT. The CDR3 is CASRPGQGTGELFF. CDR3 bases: TGTGCCAGCAGGCCGGGACAGGGTACCGGGGAGCTGTTTTTT.

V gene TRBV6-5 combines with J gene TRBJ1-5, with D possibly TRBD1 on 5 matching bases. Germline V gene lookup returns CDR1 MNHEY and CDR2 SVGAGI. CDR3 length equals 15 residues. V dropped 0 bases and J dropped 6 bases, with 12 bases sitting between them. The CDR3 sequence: CASSYSGGLGQPQHF. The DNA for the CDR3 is TGTGCCAGCAGTTACTCCGGGGGTTTGGGTCAGCCCCAGCATTTT.